This T cell receptor (beta chain) was sequenced in a study of blood T cell repertoires in COVID-19. Study background: The cDNA or gDNA used as material had been derived from T cells, B-cell-depleted T cells, or PBMCs.

In the original analysis: Estimation of nucleated cell counts was performed using reference gene primer amplification. TCRdb keeps only in-frame clones here, not all; method: immunoSEQ multiplex PCR. V, J and clone size reflect that table, while D and trimming were determined from the DNA. The profile shows 77,000 or so clones, around 72% of them singletons. The germline V gene has CDR1 MNHEY and CDR2 SVGAGI. J was trimmed by 1 base and V by 6 bases; bases with no gene match: 6. This CDR3 comprises 15 residues. The receptor was isolated from a human donor with acute or convalescent COVID-19. The donor label of this sample is uncertain. The V gene is TRBV6-5, the J gene TRBJ2-1; 7 bases align to TRBD1. Input material: peripheral blood. The CDR3 sequence is CASRHGTASYNEQFF. The CDR3 DNA follows: TGTGCCAGCAGACATGGGACAGCTTCCTACAATGAGCAGTTCTTC.